Listed here are 31 T cell receptor beta chains from one sample, sequenced in a study of cytomegalovirus exposure and HLA in healthy donors. It was with 60 Vbeta and 13 Jbeta primers that the PCR ran. TCRdb keeps only in-frame clones here, not all; method: immunoSEQ multiplex PCR. This sample has under 150,000 clones; 65% to 85% occur once, and the top ten carry 5.4%. Sequenced sample: PBMCs. The source of these receptors is a woman younger than 45 in good health and CMV-seropositive.

This clone has a single count. This chain links TRBV11-2 with TRBJ2-3; 9 positions agree with TRBD1. In germline, CDR1 is SGHAT, CDR2 FQNNGV. Trimming removed 2 bases from V and 3 bases from J; junction bases left unmatched: 3. This CDR3 comprises 15 residues. The CDR3 loop is CASSLQQGATDTQYF. CDR3 DNA: TGTGCCAGCAGCTTACAACAGGGGGCAACAGATACGCAGTATTTT. The full variable domain, rest sourced from reference TRBV11-2 and TRBJ2-3, is EAGVAQSPRYKIIEKRQSVAFWCNPISGHATLYWYQQILGQGPKLLIQFQNNGVVDDSQLPKDRFSAERLKGVDSTLKIQPAKLEDSAVYLCASSLQQGATDTQYFGPGTRLTVL.

The rearrangement joins TRBV9 to TRBJ1-1, with 11 bases that match TRBD1. Germline V lookup: CDR1 SGDLS, CDR2 YYNGEE. This CDR3 contains 15 residues. The junction had 5 bases not matched to a gene; V was cut back by 2 bases and J by 5 bases. The CDR3 region has the DNA TGTGCCAGCAGCGTCGCCGGGACAGGGGGAACTGAAGCTTTCTTT. Translation: CASSVAGTGGTEAFF.

Turning to this clone: At one of its ends the junction is not consistent with the germline gene, which may arise from a read error. The same CDR3 arises from other DNA sequences in this sample as well. V usage is TRBV6-5 and J usage is TRBJ1-5; D might be TRBD1 (6 bases). There are 13 residues in the CDR3. The V gene's germline CDR1 is MNHEY and CDR2 SVGAGI. The CDR3 DNA sequence: TGTGCCACCAAGGACAGTCAGAATCAACCCCAGCATTTT. Residues: CATKDSQNQPQHF.

J is TRBJ1-3 and V is TRBV7-9; no reliable D call. The length of the CDR3 is 16 residues. Germline V gene data show CDR1 as SEHNR and CDR2 as FQNEAQ (reference sequence). The V gene lost 5 bases and the J gene lost 0 bases, with 14 bases spanning the gap. The CDR3 spells CASSPRGASSGNTIYF. CDR3 in DNA: TGTGCCAGCAGCCCCCGGGGTGCCAGCTCTGGAAACACCATATATTTT.

This clone was seen more than once but under ten times. The genes are TRBV7-2 and TRBJ1-2, with 10 bases aligning to TRBD1. Germline CDR1 and CDR2: SGHTA and FQGNSA. After removal of 5 bases from V and 5 bases from J, the junction contained 8 bases not matched to a gene. CDR3 length equals 15 residues. The CDR3 protein is CASSPRQGAPYGYTF. The CDR3 region has the DNA TGTGCCAGCAGCCCAAGACAGGGGGCTCCTTATGGCTACACCTTC.

The chain links TRBV5-6 to TRBJ1-1; tentative D call: TRBD1 (5 bases). Germline V gene lookup returns CDR1 SGHDT and CDR2 YYEEEE. Trimming removed 3 bases at V and 1 base at J, with 7 bases between. The CDR3 is 13 amino acids. CDR3: CASSYGQNTEAFF. The CDR3 DNA reads TGTGCCAGCAGCTACGGACAGAACACTGAAGCTTTCTTT. Combining the CDR3 with reference TRBV5-6 and TRBJ1-1 gives the whole variable domain DAGVTQSPTHLIKTRGQQVTLRCSPKSGHDTVSWYQQALGQGPQFIFQYYEEEERQRGNFPDRFSGHQFPNYSSELNVNALLLGDSALYLCASSYGQNTEAFFGQGTRLTVV.

The rearrangement uses TRBV12-5 and TRBJ1-1, with D possibly TRBD1 on 5 matching bases. V lost 6 bases, J lost 4 bases, and 12 bases lay in between. The CDR3 runs 13 residues. CDR1 and CDR2 (germline): LGHNT, FRNRAP. CDR3 in DNA: TGTGCTAGTGGGCGGGGGTTGGGCACTGAAGCTTTCTTT. This encodes CASGRGLGTEAFF.

The chain recombines TRBV19 with TRBJ1-2, with 8 bases matching TRBD1. With 7 bases clipped from V and 8 bases from J, the junction kept 12 bases outside the gene matches. Germline V gene lookup returns CDR1 LNHDA and CDR2 SQIVND (reference sequence). The CDR3 has 14 amino acids. The CDR3: CASNSYPGQEGYTF. The CDR3 region has the DNA TGTGCCAGTAACTCGTACCCGGGACAGGAGGGCTACACCTTC.

The genes are TRBV5-1 and TRBJ2-7; 13 bases align to TRBD2. Germline V CDR1 and CDR2: SGHRS, YFSETQ. V was pared by 4 bases and J by 7 bases, with 14 bases of the junction left unmatched. The CDR3 extends over 17 amino acids. CDR3 region: CASSRTSGSRWGGEQYF. The CDR3 coding sequence is TGCGCCAGCAGCCGGACTAGCGGGAGTCGCTGGGGGGGGGAGCAGTACTTC. Variable domain in full (rest from reference TRBV5-1 and TRBJ2-7): KAGVTQTPRYLIKTRGQQVTLSCSPISGHRSVSWYQQTPGQGLQFLFEYFSETQRNKGNFPGRFSGRQFSNSRSEMNVSTLELGDSALYLCASSRTSGSRWGGEQYFGPGTRLTVT.

V gene TRBV19 combines with J gene TRBJ2-1; 14 bases agree with TRBD2. The germline CDR1 and CDR2 sequences are LNHDA and SQIVND (reference sequence). CDR3 length equals 15 residues. V shed 6 bases, J shed 8 bases, and the junction held 6 bases outside the gene matches. DNA of the CDR3: TGTGCCAGTAGCCCCGGACTAGCGGGAGGTTATGAGCAGTTCTTC. It codes for CASSPGLAGGYEQFF.

This chain joins TRBV13 and TRBJ2-3; 9 bases are shared with TRBD2. V was pared by 5 bases and J by 3 bases, with 12 bases of the junction left unmatched. Germline V CDR1 and CDR2: PRHDT, FYEKMQ (reference sequence). The CDR3 totals 17 residues. The CDR3 loop is CASSPPRTSGGTDTQYF. The CDR3 nucleotides read TGTGCCAGCAGCCCCCCCCGTACGAGCGGGGGGACAGATACGCAGTATTTT. The whole variable domain, filled in from reference TRBV13 and TRBJ2-3, reads AAGVIQSPRHLIKEKRETATLKCYPIPRHDTVYWYQQGPGQDPQFLISFYEKMQSDKGSIPDRFSAQQFSDYHSELNMSSLELGDSALYFCASSPPRTSGGTDTQYFGPGTRLTVL.

In DNA form, the CDR3 reads TGCGCCAGCAGCTTAGGGGACAGCTCCTACGAGCAGTACTTC. This codes for CASSLGDSSYEQYF. This sequence joins TRBV5-1 and TRBJ2-7, with 7 bases that match TRBD1. The junction had 2 bases not matched to a gene; V was cut back by 2 bases and J by 0 bases. The germline gives CDR1 SGHRS, CDR2 YFSETQ. The length of the CDR3 is 14 residues.

The V and J genes are TRBV6-5 and TRBJ2-7; D is perhaps TRBD2 (6 bases). Deletions cut 1 base from V and 3 bases from J, with 10 bases between. This CDR3 has 14 amino acids. The germline V gene has CDR1 MNHEY and CDR2 SVGAGI. The DNA for the CDR3 is TGTGCCAGCAGTTACTTCGTTAGCGGCTACGAGCAGTACTTC. This encodes CASSYFVSGYEQYF.

V gene TRBV5-4 combines with J gene TRBJ2-5; TRBD2 agrees at 13 bases. V shed 3 bases, J shed 0 bases, and the junction held 2 bases outside the gene matches. The CDR3 runs 16 residues. Germline values: CDR1 SGHNT, CDR2 YYREEE (reference sequence). The CDR3 DNA sequence: TGTGCCAGCAGCTCTACTAGCGGGGGGGACCAAGAGACCCAGTACTTC. This codes for CASSSTSGGDQETQYF. Combining the CDR3 with reference TRBV5-4 and TRBJ2-5 gives the whole variable domain ETGVTQSPTHLIKTRGQQVTLRCSSQSGHNTVSWYQQALGQGPQFIFQYYREEENGRGNFPPRFSGLQFPNYSSELNVNALELDDSALYLCASSSTSGGDQETQYFGPGTRLLVL.

V and J are TRBV5-1 and TRBJ1-5; D gene uncertain. CDR1 SGHRS and CDR2 YFSETQ come from the germline V gene. The CDR3 is 16 residues long. V was trimmed by 0 bases and J by 6 bases, leaving 16 bases between them. CDR3 bases: TGCGCCAGCAGCTTGGGAGGCGGTAGTGCGGGTCAGCCCCAGCATTTT. It codes for CASSLGGGSAGQPQHF.

The sample holds a few counts of this clone. The chain is built from TRBV18 and TRBJ2-3; D gene ambiguous. The CDR3 sequence is 14 residues long. The V gene lost 1 base and the J gene lost 2 bases, with 7 bases spanning the gap. Germline CDR1 KGHSH, CDR2 LQKENI. The CDR3, as DNA: TGTGCCAGCTCACCACAGACTGACACAGATACGCAGTATTTT. Translated: CASSPQTDTDTQYF.

The chain combines TRBV5-1 with TRBJ1-5; tentatively, D is TRBD1 (5 bases). CDR3 length equals 13 residues. Germline V lookup: CDR1 SGHRS, CDR2 YFSETQ. Trimming took off 2 bases at V and 7 bases at J, with 10 bases between the two ends. In nucleotides, the CDR3 is TGCGCCAGCAGCTTCCAGGGTGGACAGCCCCAGCATTTT. It encodes CASSFQGGQPQHF.

V usage is TRBV7-9 and J usage is TRBJ1-1, with D possibly matching TRBD1 (5 bases). Per the germline V gene, CDR1 is SEHNR and CDR2 is FQNEAQ (reference sequence). V lost 4 bases and J 1 base, leaving 16 bases between the germline ends. The CDR3 has 16 amino acids. The CDR3 region has the DNA TGTGCCAGCAGCTCCCCTGCGGGACTTCAGAACACTGAAGCTTTCTTT. It specifies CASSSPAGLQNTEAFF.

V is TRBV5-8 and J is TRBJ2-7; possibly TRBD1 for D (5 bases). The CDR3 spans 12 residues. Per germline, CDR1 SGHTS and CDR2 YDEGEE. V was pared by 0 bases and J by 4 bases, with 5 bases between. The DNA for the CDR3 is TGTGCCAGCAGCTTGGAGGGGTACGAGCAGTACTTC. It translates to CASSLEGYEQYF.

This clone was seen only a few times. The chain links TRBV6-1 to TRBJ1-4; a weak D match, TRBD1 (5 bases). Germline CDR1 is MNHNS and CDR2 is SASEGT. This CDR3 spans 14 amino acids. The V end was cut by 3 bases, the J end by 7 bases, with 12 bases between. CDR3 sequence: CASSDGQLCEKLFF. Here the CDR3 DNA reads TGTGCCAGCAGTGATGGACAACTGTGTGAAAAACTGTTTTTT.

The table lists this clone with a count of one. The V and J genes are TRBV19 and TRBJ2-2; unclear D gene. Deletions cut 6 bases from V and 2 bases from J, with 13 bases between. The CDR3 is made up of 15 amino acids. Germline V gives CDR1 LNHDA, CDR2 SQIVND (reference sequence). The CDR3: CASSLIERNTGELFF. As DNA, the CDR3 is TGTGCCAGTAGCCTCATAGAGCGCAACACCGGGGAGCTGTTTTTT.

The chain has TRBV2 and TRBJ1-3; D is unresolved. CDR3 length: 13 residues. Trimming stripped 6 bases from V and 4 bases from J, with 10 bases between. CDR1 and CDR2 (germline): SNHLY, FYNNEI. Here the CDR3 reads CASSPSVGNTIYF. CDR3 nucleotide sequence: TGTGCCAGCAGCCCCTCGGTAGGAAACACCATATATTTT. The full variable domain, in which reference TRBV2 and TRBJ1-3 provide the parts outside the CDR3, is EPEVTQTPSHQVTQMGQEVILRCVPISNHLYFYWYRQILGQKVEFLVSFYNNEISEKSEIFDDQFSVERPDGSNFTLKIRSTKLEDSAMYFCASSPSVGNTIYFGEGSWLTVV.

The V call is TRBV19, the J call TRBJ2-7, with D tentatively TRBD1 (5 bases). Germline V lookup: CDR1 LNHDA, CDR2 SQIVND (reference sequence). V lost 3 bases to trimming and J lost 6 bases, with 15 bases between them. The CDR3 is made up of 14 amino acids. In DNA form, the CDR3 reads TGTGCCAGTAGTATGTCAGGGTCCTCCGGCGAGCAGTACTTC. Translated, it gives CASSMSGSSGEQYF.

V and J are TRBV2 and TRBJ2-5; 8 bases map to TRBD2. V trimming: 1 base; J trimming: 1 base; junction bases outside the gene matches: 8. CDR3 size: 17 residues. From germline, CDR1 is SNHLY and CDR2 FYNNEI. CDR3 sequence: CASSEVGGGYFQETQYF. As DNA, the CDR3 is TGTGCCAGCAGTGAAGTCGGGGGGGGCTACTTCCAAGAGACCCAGTACTTC.

This clone was seen a few times. The V gene is TRBV9, the J gene TRBJ1-2; 10 nucleotides line up with TRBD1. The CDR3 runs to 14 residues. V lost 4 bases to trimming and J lost 7 bases; unmatched junction nucleotides: 7. Per germline, CDR1 SGDLS and CDR2 YYNGEE. CDR3 loop: CASSPGTGAFGYTF. The DNA for the CDR3 is TGTGCCAGCAGCCCCGGGACAGGGGCGTTTGGCTACACCTTC.

The V gene is TRBV7-3, the J gene TRBJ1-3, with D perhaps matching TRBD1 (6 bases). The CDR3 has 15 residues. Germline values: CDR1 SGHTA, CDR2 FQGTGA. V lost 3 bases to trimming and J lost 1 base, with 10 bases between them. This chain's CDR3 is CASSLDSLSGNTIYF. The CDR3 DNA reads TGTGCCAGCAGCTTGGACAGTTTATCTGGAAACACCATATATTTT.

V gene TRBV25-1 combines with J gene TRBJ2-5, with TRBD2 identical over 8 bases. The J call may be in error: the DNA end matches TRBJ2-7 better. CDR1 and CDR2 from the germline V gene are MGHDK and SYGVNS. The CDR3 totals 17 residues. The CDR3 loop reads CASSDPPGLGTYYEQYF. In DNA, the CDR3 is TGTGCCAGCAGTGACCCGCCGGGACTAGGGACCTATTACGAGCAGTACTTC.

The table lists this clone with a few counts. The chain is built from TRBV29-1 and TRBJ2-5; D may be TRBD1 (5 bases). The DNA matches TRBJ2-7 better at its end, which makes the J call doubtful. The CDR3 is 12 amino acids. Germline CDR1 reads SQVTM; CDR2 reads ANQGSEA. The CDR3 DNA sequence: TGCAGCGTTGTCCAGGGCTCCTACGAGCAGTACTTC. Protein sequence: CSVVQGSYEQYF.

This chain joins TRBV5-5 and TRBJ1-5; no firm D call. V lost 4 bases and J lost 0, with 5 bases in between. This CDR3 has 13 amino acids. The germline V gene has CDR1 SGHKS and CDR2 YYEKEE (reference sequence). CDR3 nucleotides: TGTGCCAGCAGCGTATATAGCAATCAGCCCCAGCATTTT. It codes for CASSVYSNQPQHF.

This sequence joins TRBV6-4 and TRBJ1-1; D is unresolved. Germline V gene lookup returns CDR1 MRHNA and CDR2 SNTAGT. The length of the CDR3 is 13 residues. The V end was cut by 4 bases, the J end by 0 bases, with 6 bases between. CDR3 bases: TGTGCCAGCAGTGTAGTACTGAACACTGAAGCTTTCTTT. Translated: CASSVVLNTEAFF.

This chain links TRBV7-9 with TRBJ2-3; 8 positions agree with TRBD2. Trimming took 2 bases from V and 2 from J; bases not matched to a gene: 6. Germline CDR1 and CDR2: SEHNR and FQNEAQ (reference sequence). The CDR3 runs to 16 residues. CDR3 in amino acids: CASSLTGGRDTDTQYF. The DNA of the CDR3 is TGTGCCAGCAGCTTAACGGGGGGGCGGGACACAGATACGCAGTATTTT. Full variable domain (missing parts from reference TRBV7-9 and TRBJ2-3): DTGVSQNPRHKITKRGQNVTFRCDPISEHNRLYWYRQTLGQGPEFLTYFQNEAQLEKSRLLSDRFSAERPKGSFSTLEIQRTEQGDSAMYLCASSLTGGRDTDTQYFGPGTRLTVL.